Listed below are T cell receptor beta chains from one sample, sequenced in a study of T-cell memory formation after mild COVID-19. TCRdb re-analysed the 5' RACE reads in MiXCR, keeping a single row per CDR3 protein. The sample carries 200,000 to 250,000 distinct CDR3 sequences, about 9.2% recorded once. The material sequenced was PBMCs or a T cell subset sorted from them (not recorded which). These receptors all stem from a man between 18 and 35 years old who had mild COVID-19 (a few samples of this study predate the infection). Cell type and time point are not known. Each CDR3 is given with its conserved first and last residue. D genes are given only for firm matches. Clone size, where shown, is once, few, many, or a class for clones that have expanded.

j_call d_call cdr3_length v_call clone_size cdr3_aa cdr3_nt
TRBJ1-6 . 15 TRBV7-2 . CASSPSRGFGSPLHF TGTGCCAGCAGCCCCTCCCGGGGGTTTGGTTCACCCCTCCACTTT
TRBJ2-5 . 14 TRBV4-2 many CASSQNLGQETQYF TGTGCCAGCAGCCAGAATCTTGGGCAAGAGACCCAGTACTTC
TRBJ1-2 TRBD1 17 TRBV7-8 few CASSLDVTGVINYGYTF TGTGCCAGCAGCTTAGATGTGACAGGGGTGATAAACTATGGCTACACCTTC
TRBJ2-2 . 15 TRBV6-5 many CASSYSTQNTGELFF TGTGCCAGCAGTTACTCGACACAAAACACCGGGGAGCTGTTTTTT
TRBJ2-7 TRBD2 16 TRBV9 . CASSVGGTSGSYEQYF TGTGCCAGCAGCGTAGGAGGCACTAGCGGCTCCTACGAGCAGTACTTC
TRBJ2-5 . 16 TRBV6-6 . CASSYTGGRGGETQYF TGTGCCAGCAGTTACACCGGGGGGCGCGGTGGGGAGACCCAGTACTTC
TRBJ1-6 . 14 TRBV7-3 many CASSLGRGDSPLHF TGTGCCAGCAGCTTAGGCAGGGGCGATTCACCCCTCCACTTT
TRBJ2-5 TRBD2 16 TRBV5-5 few CASSRGLAANQETQYF TGTGCCAGCAGCAGAGGACTAGCGGCAAACCAAGAGACCCAGTACTTC
TRBJ1-4 . 11 TRBV2 . CASMTYEKLFF TGTGCCAGCATGACGTATGAAAAACTGTTTTTT
TRBJ2-5 . 13 TRBV7-9 few CASSRLSGETQYF TGTGCCAGCAGCCGACTATCTGGAGAGACCCAGTACTTC